The clone carrying this T cell receptor (beta chain) has just a few counts. Unique molecular identifiers were used to barcode this TCRbeta library. TCRdb passed the PCR reads through MiXCR, listing each CDR3 protein once. This sample has about 110,000 distinct CDR3 sequences, with about 6.5% found just once. This sample was included in a study of T-cell reconstitution after alpha-beta-depleted transplantation in children. CDR1 and CDR2 from the germline V gene are SGHKS and YYEKEE (reference sequence). This CDR3 region has 16 residues. V dropped 0 bases and J dropped 4 bases, with 16 bases sitting between them.

The clonotype originates from a male patient between 2 and 10 years old who had a stem cell transplant for acute lymphoblastic leukemia, so the T cells may come from the graft donor. This sample comprised PBMCs, mostly from graft donor cells, obtained 360 days after TCRalphabeta/CD19-depleted stem cell transplant. This chain uses TRBV5-5 with TRBJ2-5; D unresolved. The CDR3 is CASSLGVAPERETQYF. The CDR3 DNA reads as TGTGCCAGCAGCTTGGGAGTAGCACCAGAGAGAGAGACCCAGTACTTC.